One and the same sample provided the 30 T cell receptor beta chains below, sequenced in a study of blood T cells in healthy people across ages. A second roughly 6 to 11 cycle PCR used barcoded and J-beta primers. TCRdb independently ran MiXCR on the 5' RACE reads; one entry per CDR3 protein. The table has about a million distinct CDR3 sequences, less than 45% seen once; the top ten hold around 12%. Material: blood. The source of these receptors is a young man in good health.

This clonotype has at least ten counts. CDR3 nucleotide sequence: TGCAGCGTTCCCGGGACAGCTTACAATGAGCAGTTCTTC. Translated, it gives CSVPGTAYNEQFF. V is TRBV29-1 and J is TRBJ2-1; TRBD1 matches 7 bases. The ends lost 5 bases at V and 4 bases at J; junction bases unmatched: 5. Germline V gene data show CDR1 as SQVTM and CDR2 as ANQGSEA. This CDR3 region has 13 residues.

This clonotype was counted only a few times. The rearrangement links TRBV7-9 to TRBJ2-3; D is undetermined. The CDR3 is made up of 12 amino acids. Germline V gives CDR1 SEHNR, CDR2 FQNEAQ (reference sequence). Trimming removed 5 bases at V and 6 bases at J, with 9 bases between. The CDR3 loop reads CASSPKSDTQYF. CDR3 in DNA: TGTGCCAGCAGCCCAAAGTCTGATACGCAGTATTTT.

This clonotype was observed a few times. The genes are TRBV29-1 and TRBJ1-2; D is possibly TRBD1 (5 bases). From germline, CDR1 is SQVTM and CDR2 ANQGSEA. This CDR3 is 13 amino acids long. V shed 4 bases and J shed 6 bases, with 15 bases lying between them. The CDR3 reads CSVVWGLNDGYTF. The CDR3 nucleotides are TGCAGCGTTGTTTGGGGCCTCAATGATGGCTACACCTTC.

This clonotype was seen just once. V and J are TRBV2 and TRBJ2-1; 7 bases match TRBD2. The CDR3 has 16 amino acids. The germline CDR1 and CDR2 sequences are SNHLY and FYNNEI. V was pared by 4 bases and J by 0 bases, with 6 bases of the junction left unmatched. This chain's CDR3 is CASSAKRGISYNEQFF. CDR3 DNA sequence: TGTGCCAGCAGTGCGAAGCGGGGAATCTCCTACAATGAGCAGTTCTTC.

The chain joins TRBV29-1 to TRBJ2-1, with no clear D. CDR3 length equals 13 residues. CDR1 is SQVTM, CDR2 ANQGSEA, per germline. V was pared by 8 bases and J by 6 bases, with 17 bases between. The chain's CDR3 is CSSTVPRSNEQFF. Here the CDR3 DNA reads TGCAGCTCCACGGTTCCAAGAAGCAATGAGCAGTTCTTC.

The chain has TRBV20-1 and TRBJ2-1; 11 bases agree with TRBD1. This CDR3 is built from 15 residues. Germline assignment: CDR1 DFQATT and CDR2 SNEGSKA (reference sequence). With 6 bases clipped from V and 8 bases from J, the junction kept 12 bases outside the gene matches. CDR3 sequence (DNA): TGCAGTGCCCCCTCGCGGGACAGGGGGACCCATGAGCAGTTCTTC. Translation: CSAPSRDRGTHEQFF.

This clonotype was counted only a few times. The V gene is TRBV29-1, the J gene TRBJ1-1; possible D gene TRBD1, 5 bases. CDR1 SQVTM and CDR2 ANQGSEA come from the germline V gene. V lost 8 bases and J 1 base, leaving 14 bases between the germline ends. The CDR3 is made up of 13 amino acids. CDR3 sequence (DNA): TGCAGCTCCATTCTCACAGGGAACACTGAAGCTTTCTTT. As protein: CSSILTGNTEAFF.

V and J are TRBV6-5 and TRBJ2-1; 11 bases are shared with TRBD2. J lost 7 bases, V lost 6 bases, and 11 bases had no gene match. This CDR3 spans 16 amino acids. Germline values: CDR1 MNHEY, CDR2 SVGAGI. This chain's CDR3 is CASSRLGTSGGNEQFF. CDR3 DNA: TGTGCCAGCAGCCGACTCGGGACTAGCGGAGGGAATGAGCAGTTCTTC.

This clonotype occurred a few times. CDR3 sequence (DNA): TGCAGTGCTAGAGATCTATCCGCTAGCGGAAGCTCCTACGAGCAGTACTTC. Its translation is CSARDLSASGSSYEQYF. The gene calls are TRBV20-1 and TRBJ2-7; 7 nucleotides agree with TRBD2. Germline trimming cut 0 bases from V and 0 bases from J; bases unmatched to any gene: 11. CDR3 size: 17 residues. Germline values: CDR1 DFQATT, CDR2 SNEGSKA (reference sequence).

This clonotype was recorded once. The rearrangement uses TRBV30 and TRBJ1-2; D call uncertain. The germline V and J ends were trimmed by 3 bases and 10 bases, with 15 bases remaining between them. This CDR3 is built from 12 residues. Germline V gives CDR1 GTSNPN, CDR2 SVGIG (reference sequence). The CDR3 bases are TGTGCCTGGAGCGCCACGTTTCACGACTACACCTTC. Translating it yields CAWSATFHDYTF.

V and J are TRBV30 and TRBJ1-2; D possibly corresponds to TRBD1 (5 bases). The CDR3 loop spans 16 amino acids. Trimming took 2 bases from V and 5 from J, leaving 21 bases between them. Germline V lookup: CDR1 GTSNPN, CDR2 SVGIG (reference sequence). DNA for the CDR3: TGTGCCTGGAGTTCACGTCTGGCAGGGAAACTTTATGGCTACACCTTC. Its translation: CAWSSRLAGKLYGYTF.

The V call is TRBV20-1, the J call TRBJ2-1, with 8 bases matching TRBD1. Unmatched junction bases numbered 6, after V lost 5 bases and J lost 0 bases. The CDR3 length is 15 residues. In germline, CDR1 is DFQATT, CDR2 SNEGSKA (reference sequence). The CDR3 loop reads CSAPGQGVSYNEQFF. DNA of the CDR3: TGCAGTGCTCCAGGACAGGGCGTCTCCTACAATGAGCAGTTCTTC.

This clonotype was observed a handful of times. The V and J genes are TRBV20-1 and TRBJ2-7, with D perhaps matching TRBD1 (6 bases). The germline V gene encodes CDR1 DFQATT and CDR2 SNEGSKA (reference sequence). The CDR3 spans 15 residues. Trimming cost V 1 base and J 3 bases, with 16 bases left between them. The CDR3 nucleotides read TGCAGTGCTAGAGCAACAGGGATCATTGGCTACGAGCAGTACTTC. Translation gives CSARATGIIGYEQYF.

V gene TRBV29-1 combines with J gene TRBJ2-3; maybe TRBD1 (6 bases). The CDR3 loop spans 13 amino acids. The germline V and J ends were trimmed by 7 bases and 4 bases, with 15 bases remaining between them. CDR1 is SQVTM and CDR2 is ANQGSEA in the germline V gene. CDR3 sequence (DNA): TGCAGCGCACACACAGGGTTCGCAGATACGCAGTATTTT. This codes for CSAHTGFADTQYF.

The chain joins TRBV5-6 to TRBJ2-5, with D possibly matching TRBD2 (5 bases). Per the germline V gene, CDR1 is SGHDT and CDR2 is YYEEEE. The CDR3 length is 14 residues. Trimming pared 0 bases from V and 6 bases from J, leaving 12 bases between. CDR3 coding DNA: TGTGCCAGCAGCTTGGCCGCTGGGAGAAAGACCCAGTACTTC. Its protein product is CASSLAAGRKTQYF.

In this sample, this clonotype turned up many times. The rearrangement uses TRBV28 and TRBJ2-3; D not resolved. Germline V gene sequence: CDR1 MDHEN, CDR2 SYDVKM. The V end lost 6 bases, the J end lost 3 bases, and 10 bases lay between the germline ends. The CDR3 consists of 13 residues. DNA for the CDR3: TGTGCCAGCAGCGGGCCGGGTACAGATACGCAGTATTTT. The encoded protein is CASSGPGTDTQYF.

This clonotype was found a few times. The CDR3 reads CASTTGLGNEKLFF. DNA for the CDR3: TGTGCCAGCACGACAGGTTTGGGGAATGAAAAACTGTTTTTT. The rearrangement joins TRBV7-2 to TRBJ1-4, with TRBD1 as a possible D gene (6 bases). Germline values: CDR1 SGHTA, CDR2 FQGNSA. The CDR3 loop spans 14 amino acids. V was trimmed by 7 bases and J by 5 bases, leaving 14 bases between them. Filled out from reference TRBV7-2 and TRBJ1-4, the complete variable domain reads GAGVSQSPSNKVTEKGKDVELRCDPISGHTALYWYRQSLGQGLEFLIYFQGNSAPDKSGLPSDRFSAERTGGSVSTLTIQRTQQEDSAVYLCASTTGLGNEKLFFGSGTQLSVL.

The chain couples TRBV28 to TRBJ2-1, with 14 bases aligning to TRBD2. Germline values: CDR1 MDHEN, CDR2 SYDVKM. V dropped 5 bases and J dropped 7; count of bases not matched to a gene: 16. The CDR3 sequence is 19 residues long. The CDR3 here is CASSILHPRLAGGPNEQFF. As DNA, the CDR3 is TGTGCCAGCAGTATCCTACACCCCAGACTAGCGGGGGGGCCTAATGAGCAGTTCTTC.

V is TRBV12-3 or TRBV12-4 and J is TRBJ2-3, with 10 bases identical to TRBD2. The CDR3 has 15 amino acids. Trimming took 2 bases from V and 5 from J; bases not matched to a gene: 4. The CDR3 region has the DNA TGTGCCAGCAGTTTAAAGCGGGGGGGCCGAGATACGCAGTATTTT. This translates into CASSLKRGGRDTQYF.

This clonotype was seen ten or more times. The V call is TRBV29-1, the J call TRBJ2-3; 7 positions match TRBD2. V lost 6 bases to trimming and J lost 2 bases; unmatched junction nucleotides: 5. The CDR3 is made up of 13 amino acids. Germline assignment: CDR1 SQVTM and CDR2 ANQGSEA. The CDR3 reads CSVGGGSTDTQYF. CDR3 sequence (DNA): TGCAGCGTCGGCGGGGGATCCACAGATACGCAGTATTTT.

As regards this clonotype: The germline gene is not matched at one end of the junction; a read error may be the cause. The chain recombines TRBV6-5 with TRBJ2-7; D is unresolved. With the DNA end fitting TRBJ2-5 better, the J assignment may be wrong. This CDR3 spans 15 amino acids. Germline-derived CDR1 and CDR2 are MNHEY and SVGAGI. CDR3 nucleotides: TGTGCTAGCAGTCCCACGTGGGGTACCCAAGAGACCCAGTACTTC. This codes for CASSPTWGTQETQYF.

Concerning this clonotype: A read error may account for a junction end that differs from germline. The V and J genes are TRBV7-2 and TRBJ2-3, with TRBD1 identical over 7 bases. Germline CDR1 is SGHTA and CDR2 is FQGNSA. This CDR3 is 15 amino acids long. The CDR3, as DNA: TGTGCCAGCAGCCTTGGGACAGACGCCACAGATACGCGGTATTTT. This encodes CASSLGTDATDTRYF.

This clonotype was seen more than once but under ten times. The chain has TRBV20-1 and TRBJ2-7; no clear D. The CDR3 totals 13 residues. Between the trimmed V and J ends, which lost 4 bases and 4 bases, there was a span of 14 bases. Looked up from germline, CDR1 is DFQATT and CDR2 is SNEGSKA (reference sequence). CDR3 sequence reads: CSATTYNQYEQYF. CDR3 nucleotide sequence: TGCAGTGCTACGACCTATAATCAGTACGAGCAGTACTTC.

This clonotype occurred once. The CDR3 loop is CASSLGQRTGELFF. CDR3 sequence (DNA): TGCGCCAGCAGCCTCGGCCAGAGGACCGGGGAGCTGTTTTTT. The gene calls are TRBV4-1 and TRBJ2-2, with unresolved D. The CDR3 has 14 amino acids. CDR1 and CDR2 (germline): MGHRA, YSYEKL. V dropped 4 bases and J dropped 5 bases, with 11 bases sitting between them.

This clonotype was found a few times. The rearrangement uses TRBV20-1 and TRBJ2-7, with D possibly being TRBD1 or TRBD2 (5 bases each). The last part of the DNA fits TRBJ2-5 better; the J call may be wrong. This CDR3 is built from 13 residues. The germline V gene has CDR1 DFQATT and CDR2 SNEGSKA (reference sequence). DNA of the CDR3: TGCAGTGCTAGGCATACGGGGCGGGAGACCCAGTACTTC. Amino acids: CSARHTGRETQYF.

The genes are TRBV29-1 and TRBJ1-5; D call uncertain. The CDR3 contains 9 residues. Per germline, CDR1 SQVTM and CDR2 ANQGSEA. Trimming shortened V by 3 bases and J by 6 bases, and 0 bases separated the two germline ends. DNA of the CDR3: TGCAGCGTTGATCAGCCCCAGCATTTT. It translates to CSVDQPQHF.

The count of this clonotype is one. This chain joins TRBV11-2 and TRBJ2-5; D is tentatively TRBD1 or TRBD2 (5 bases each). V was cut by 2 bases and J by 3 bases, with 10 bases left in between. Germline V lookup: CDR1 SGHAT, CDR2 FQNNGV. The CDR3 extends over 14 amino acids. In nucleotides, the CDR3 is TGTGCCAGCAGCTTATTTAGAGGGGAAGAGACCCAGTACTTC. This sequence encodes CASSLFRGEETQYF.

There are a few counts of this clonotype. This chain uses TRBV5-1 with TRBJ2-5, with D perhaps given as TRBD1 or TRBD2 (5 bases each). Germline V gene data show CDR1 as SGHRS and CDR2 as YFSETQ. The CDR3 length is 14 residues. With 4 bases removed from V and 3 bases from J, the gap between germline ends came to 13 bases. CDR3 loop: CASSPWDVEETQYF. The CDR3 DNA follows: TGCGCCAGCAGCCCCTGGGACGTGGAAGAGACCCAGTACTTC. Filled out from reference TRBV5-1 and TRBJ2-5, the complete variable domain reads KAGVTQTPRYLIKTRGQQVTLSCSPISGHRSVSWYQQTPGQGLQFLFEYFSETQRNKGNFPGRFSGRQFSNSRSEMNVSTLELGDSALYLCASSPWDVEETQYFGPGTRLLVL.

The CDR3 region is CATQRSYGVDTQYF. For the CDR3, the DNA is TGTGCCACGCAACGGTCTTACGGAGTAGATACGCAGTATTTT. The chain joins TRBV6-5 to TRBJ2-3; D is uncertain. This CDR3 is built from 14 residues. Trimming removed 10 bases at V and 5 bases at J, with 19 bases between. Germline CDR1 and CDR2: MNHEY and SVGAGI.

CDR3 nucleotide sequence: TGTGCCAGCAGTGAAGTGGGATCGGGTAACGTGGGCTACACCTTC. Encoded protein: CASSEVGSGNVGYTF. The J gene is TRBJ1-2, the V gene TRBV6-1; D ambiguous. Trimming removed 1 base from V and 8 bases from J, with 17 bases in between. Looked up from germline, CDR1 is MNHNS and CDR2 is SASEGT. The CDR3 is 15 residues long.